This entry features one T cell receptor beta chain sequence. This sample stems from a study of blood T cell repertoires in COVID-19. Study-level background: Samples taken during acute and convalescent COVID-19 were collected in the United States, Italy and Spain. PBMCs, B-cell-depleted T cells, or T cells were the source of the cDNA or gDNA that made up the material.

This CDR3 is 14 amino acids long. Germline V lookup: CDR1 SGHTA, CDR2 FQGNSA. V dropped 1 base and J dropped 8 bases, with 14 bases sitting between them. Authors' data handling: Estimates of nucleated cell counts were drawn from the amplification of reference gene primers. Sequencing used immunoSEQ multiplex PCR; TCRdb keeps in-frame clones, though not all of them. That table gives V, J and clone size, and the DNA gave D and trimming. The sample lists 62,000 or so clones; about 90% were seen once. Input material: peripheral blood. The receptor was derived from a human donor in a cohort sampled during active COVID-19. The chain has TRBV7-2 and TRBJ1-2, with a tentative D call TRBD1 (6 bases). DNA for the CDR3: TGTGCCAGCAGCTTAGTACAGGGTGGAAAAGGCTACACCTTC. It translates to CASSLVQGGKGYTF.